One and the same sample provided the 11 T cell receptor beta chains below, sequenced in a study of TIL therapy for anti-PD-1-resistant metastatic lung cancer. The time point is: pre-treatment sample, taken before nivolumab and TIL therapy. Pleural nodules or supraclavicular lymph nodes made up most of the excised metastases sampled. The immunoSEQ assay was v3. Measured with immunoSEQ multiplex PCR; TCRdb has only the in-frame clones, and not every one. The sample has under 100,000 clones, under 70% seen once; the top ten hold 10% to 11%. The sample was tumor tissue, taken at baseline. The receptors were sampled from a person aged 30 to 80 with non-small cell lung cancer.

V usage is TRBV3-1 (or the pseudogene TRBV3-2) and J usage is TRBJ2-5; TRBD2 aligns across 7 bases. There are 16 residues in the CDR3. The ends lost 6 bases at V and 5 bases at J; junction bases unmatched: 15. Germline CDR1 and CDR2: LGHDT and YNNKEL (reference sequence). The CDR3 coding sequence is TGTGCCAGCAGTCCGTCTGTGGGAGGGGTTTGGGAGACCCAGTACTTC. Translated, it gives CASSPSVGGVWETQYF.

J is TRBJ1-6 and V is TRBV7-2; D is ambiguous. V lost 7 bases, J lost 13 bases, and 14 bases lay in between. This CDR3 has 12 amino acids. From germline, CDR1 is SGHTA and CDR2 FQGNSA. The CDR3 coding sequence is TGTGCCAGCATCGTTGGGGTATTGCCCCTCCACTTT. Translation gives CASIVGVLPLHF.

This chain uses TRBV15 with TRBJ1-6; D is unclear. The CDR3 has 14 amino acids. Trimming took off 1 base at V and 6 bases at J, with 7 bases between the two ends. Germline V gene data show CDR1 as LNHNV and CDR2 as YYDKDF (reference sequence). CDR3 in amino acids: CATSRGDLNSPLHF. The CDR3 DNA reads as TGTGCCACCAGCAGAGGTGACCTTAATTCACCCCTCCACTTT.

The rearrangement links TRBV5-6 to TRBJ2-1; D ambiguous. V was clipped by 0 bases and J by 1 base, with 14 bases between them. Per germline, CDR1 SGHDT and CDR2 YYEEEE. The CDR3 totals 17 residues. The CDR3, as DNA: TGTGCCAGCAGCTTGGAGTTATTGAACAAGTCCTACAATGAGCAGTTCTTC. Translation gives CASSLELLNKSYNEQFF.

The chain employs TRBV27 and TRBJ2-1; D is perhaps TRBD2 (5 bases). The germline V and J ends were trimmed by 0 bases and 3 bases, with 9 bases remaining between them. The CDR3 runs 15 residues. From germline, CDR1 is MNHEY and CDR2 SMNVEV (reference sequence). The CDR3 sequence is CASSLSLGDYNEQFF. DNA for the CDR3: TGTGCCAGCAGTTTATCGCTCGGGGACTACAATGAGCAGTTCTTC.

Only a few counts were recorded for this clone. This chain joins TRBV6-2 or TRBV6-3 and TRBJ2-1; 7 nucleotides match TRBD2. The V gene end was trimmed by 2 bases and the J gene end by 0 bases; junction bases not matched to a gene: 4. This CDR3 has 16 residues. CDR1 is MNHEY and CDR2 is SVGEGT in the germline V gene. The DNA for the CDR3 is TGTGCCAGCAGTTACCCTAGCGGAAGCTCCTACAATGAGCAGTTCTTC. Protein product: CASSYPSGSSYNEQFF.

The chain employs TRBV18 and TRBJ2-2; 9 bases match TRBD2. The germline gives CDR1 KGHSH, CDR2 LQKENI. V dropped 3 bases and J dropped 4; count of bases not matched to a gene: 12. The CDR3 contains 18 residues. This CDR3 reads CASSPINLSGRSTGELFF. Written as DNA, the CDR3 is TGTGCCAGCTCACCTATTAACCTTAGCGGGAGAAGCACCGGGGAGCTGTTTTTT.

The CDR3 loop is CASSLKYVGRGNEQFF. The CDR3 DNA sequence: TGTGCCAGCAGCTTAAAGTATGTAGGACGCGGGAATGAGCAGTTCTTC. This chain connects TRBV7-2 to TRBJ2-1; perhaps TRBD2 as D (5 bases). This CDR3 contains 16 residues. The V and J ends lost 2 bases and 7 bases respectively, with 18 bases between them. Germline lookup yields CDR1 SGHTA and CDR2 FQGNSA.

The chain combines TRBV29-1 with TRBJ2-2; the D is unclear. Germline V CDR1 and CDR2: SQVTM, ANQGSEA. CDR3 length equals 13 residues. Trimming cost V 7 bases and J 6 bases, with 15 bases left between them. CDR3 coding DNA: TGCAGCGGTGGGGTCTCTGGAGCCGGGGAGCTGTTTTTT. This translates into CSGGVSGAGELFF.

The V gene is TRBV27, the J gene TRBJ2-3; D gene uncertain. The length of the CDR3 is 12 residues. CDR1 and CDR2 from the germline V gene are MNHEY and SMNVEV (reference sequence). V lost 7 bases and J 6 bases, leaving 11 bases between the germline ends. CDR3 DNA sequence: TGTGCCAGCATCGATCCCGTCGATACGCAGTATTTT. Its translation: CASIDPVDTQYF.

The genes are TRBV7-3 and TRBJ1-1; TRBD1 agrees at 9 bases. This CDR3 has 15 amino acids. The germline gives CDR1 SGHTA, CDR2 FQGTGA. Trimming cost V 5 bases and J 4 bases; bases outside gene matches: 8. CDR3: CASSPTGGRSTEAFF. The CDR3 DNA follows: TGTGCCAGCAGCCCGACAGGGGGAAGGAGCACTGAAGCTTTCTTT.